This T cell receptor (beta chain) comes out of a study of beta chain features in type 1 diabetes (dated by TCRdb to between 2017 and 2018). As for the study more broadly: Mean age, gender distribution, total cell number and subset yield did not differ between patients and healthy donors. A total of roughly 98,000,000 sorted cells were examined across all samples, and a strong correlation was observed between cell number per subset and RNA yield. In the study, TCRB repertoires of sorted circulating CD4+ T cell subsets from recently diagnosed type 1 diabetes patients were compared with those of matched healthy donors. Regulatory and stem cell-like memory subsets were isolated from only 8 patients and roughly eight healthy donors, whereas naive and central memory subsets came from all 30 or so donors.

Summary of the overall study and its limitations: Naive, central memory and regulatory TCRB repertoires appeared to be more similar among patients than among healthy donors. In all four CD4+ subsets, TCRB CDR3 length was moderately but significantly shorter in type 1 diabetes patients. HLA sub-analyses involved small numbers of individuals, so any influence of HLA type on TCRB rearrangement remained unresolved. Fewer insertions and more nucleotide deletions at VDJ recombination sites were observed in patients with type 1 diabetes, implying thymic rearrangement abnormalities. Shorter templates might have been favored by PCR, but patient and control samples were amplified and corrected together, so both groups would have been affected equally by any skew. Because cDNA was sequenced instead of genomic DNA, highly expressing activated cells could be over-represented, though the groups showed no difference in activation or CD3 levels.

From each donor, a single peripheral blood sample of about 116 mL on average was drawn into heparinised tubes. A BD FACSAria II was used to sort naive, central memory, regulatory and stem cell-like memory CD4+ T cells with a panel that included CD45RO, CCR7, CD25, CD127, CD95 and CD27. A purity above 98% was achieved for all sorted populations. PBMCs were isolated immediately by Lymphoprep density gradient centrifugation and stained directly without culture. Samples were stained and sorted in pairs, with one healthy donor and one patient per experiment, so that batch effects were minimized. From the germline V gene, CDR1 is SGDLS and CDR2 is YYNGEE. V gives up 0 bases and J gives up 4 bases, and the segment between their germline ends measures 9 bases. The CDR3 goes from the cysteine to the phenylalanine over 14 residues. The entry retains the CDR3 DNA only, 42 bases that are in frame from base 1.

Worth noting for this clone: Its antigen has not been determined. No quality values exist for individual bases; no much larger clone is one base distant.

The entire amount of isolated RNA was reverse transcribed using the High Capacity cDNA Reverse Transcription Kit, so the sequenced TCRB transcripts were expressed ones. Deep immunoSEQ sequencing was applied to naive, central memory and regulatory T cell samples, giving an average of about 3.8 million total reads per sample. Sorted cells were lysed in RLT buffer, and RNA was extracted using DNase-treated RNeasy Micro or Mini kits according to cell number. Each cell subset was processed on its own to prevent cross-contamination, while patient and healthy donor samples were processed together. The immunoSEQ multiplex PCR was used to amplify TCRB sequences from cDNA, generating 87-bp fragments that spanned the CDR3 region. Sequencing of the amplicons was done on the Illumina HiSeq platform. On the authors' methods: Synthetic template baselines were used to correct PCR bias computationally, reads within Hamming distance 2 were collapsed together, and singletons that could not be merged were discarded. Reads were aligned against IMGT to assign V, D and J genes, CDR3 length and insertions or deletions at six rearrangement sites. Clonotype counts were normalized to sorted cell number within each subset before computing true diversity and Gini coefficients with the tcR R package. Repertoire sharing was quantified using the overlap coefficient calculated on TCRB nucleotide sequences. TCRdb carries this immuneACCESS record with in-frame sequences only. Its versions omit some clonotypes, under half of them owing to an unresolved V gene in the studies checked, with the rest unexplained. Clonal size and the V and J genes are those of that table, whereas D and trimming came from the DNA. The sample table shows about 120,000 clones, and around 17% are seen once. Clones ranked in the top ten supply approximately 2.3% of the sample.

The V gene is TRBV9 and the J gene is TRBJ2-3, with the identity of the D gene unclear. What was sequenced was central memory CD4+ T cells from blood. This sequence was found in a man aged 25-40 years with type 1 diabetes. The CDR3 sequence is CASSVAGAADTQYF. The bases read TGTGCCAGCAGCGTAGCGGGTGCGGCAGATACGCAGTATTTT.